These T cell receptor beta chains were read from a single sample in a study of identical twins. Each CDR3 protein gets one entry after TCRdb re-called the 5' RACE reads with MiXCR. The sample shows approximately 700,000 distinct CDR3 sequences, around a sixth of them seen only once. These data also formed part of another study, on T cells expressing NK-cell markers.

Specimen: PBMCs. The receptors come from a young woman in good health. CDR3s include the opening cysteine and the closing phenylalanine or tryptophan. The order of the fields is CDR3 length, J gene, V gene, clone size, D gene, CDR3 protein, CDR3 DNA. A D gene is named only where the DNA matches it firmly. Only some rows state a clone size, as once, few, many or a class for expanded clones.

CDR3 length: 14
J gene: TRBJ1-1
V gene: TRBV9
clone size: few
D gene: .
CDR3 protein: CASSLEPVNTEAFF
CDR3 DNA: TGTGCCAGCAGCCTCGAACCAGTGAACACTGAAGCTTTCTTT

CDR3 length: 14
J gene: TRBJ2-1
V gene: TRBV24-1
clone size: .
D gene: .
CDR3 protein: CATAAPGPYNEQFF
CDR3 DNA: TGTGCCACCGCCGCCCCAGGGCCCTACAATGAGCAGTTCTTC

CDR3 length: 16
J gene: TRBJ2-3
V gene: TRBV20-1
clone size: .
D gene: TRBD2
CDR3 protein: CSARDRAGGRTDTQYF
CDR3 DNA: TGCAGTGCTAGAGATAGGGCGGGAGGGCGCACAGATACGCAGTATTTT

CDR3 length: 11
J gene: TRBJ2-1
V gene: TRBV2
clone size: .
D gene: .
CDR3 protein: CASSEEWRQFF
CDR3 DNA: TGTGCCAGCAGTGAAGAATGGAGGCAGTTCTTC

CDR3 length: 14
J gene: TRBJ2-3
V gene: TRBV5-5
clone size: few
D gene: .
CDR3 protein: CASSSLQPGDTQYF
CDR3 DNA: TGTGCCAGCAGCTCATTACAGCCAGGCGATACGCAGTATTTT

CDR3 length: 13
J gene: TRBJ2-3
V gene: TRBV20-1
clone size: .
D gene: .
CDR3 protein: CSARDGTSDTQYF
CDR3 DNA: TGCAGTGCTAGAGACGGAACCTCAGATACGCAGTATTTT

CDR3 length: 15
J gene: TRBJ2-1
V gene: TRBV15
clone size: few
D gene: TRBD2
CDR3 protein: CATRETSHLYNEQFF
CDR3 DNA: TGTGCCACCAGGGAGACTAGCCATTTATACAATGAGCAGTTCTTC

CDR3 length: 13
J gene: TRBJ2-7
V gene: TRBV10-3
clone size: .
D gene: TRBD2
CDR3 protein: CAIGTSETYEQYF
CDR3 DNA: TGTGCCATAGGGACTAGCGAGACCTACGAGCAGTACTTC

CDR3 length: 15
J gene: TRBJ1-2
V gene: TRBV11-2
clone size: .
D gene: .
CDR3 protein: CASSPSLSSNYGYTF
CDR3 DNA: TGTGCCAGCAGCCCCTCGCTATCCTCTAACTATGGCTACACCTTC

CDR3 length: 15
J gene: TRBJ2-3
V gene: TRBV11-2
clone size: few
D gene: .
CDR3 protein: CASGLEGGSANTQYF
CDR3 DNA: TGTGCCAGCGGCCTGGAGGGGGGTAGCGCAAATACGCAGTATTTT

CDR3 length: 13
J gene: TRBJ2-7
V gene: TRBV10-3
clone size: few
D gene: .
CDR3 protein: CAIKARELVEQYF
CDR3 DNA: TGTGCCATCAAAGCCAGGGAACTTGTCGAGCAGTACTTC

CDR3 length: 15
J gene: TRBJ2-3
V gene: TRBV25-1
clone size: .
D gene: TRBD1
CDR3 protein: CASDLGQGVGDTQYF
CDR3 DNA: TGTGCCAGCGACCTCGGACAGGGCGTAGGGGATACGCAGTATTTT

CDR3 length: 14
J gene: TRBJ2-1
V gene: TRBV3-1
clone size: few
D gene: .
CDR3 protein: CASSQRGGAGEQFF
CDR3 DNA: TGTGCCAGCAGCCAACGGGGCGGGGCGGGTGAGCAGTTCTTC

CDR3 length: 13
J gene: TRBJ2-7
V gene: TRBV7-9
clone size: .
D gene: TRBD2
CDR3 protein: CASSGGDGDEQYF
CDR3 DNA: TGTGCCAGCAGCGGGGGGGATGGCGACGAGCAGTACTTC

CDR3 length: 16
J gene: TRBJ1-5
V gene: TRBV4-2
clone size: .
D gene: TRBD1
CDR3 protein: CASSQRQGAGNQPQHF
CDR3 DNA: TGTGCCAGCAGCCAACGGCAGGGGGCTGGCAATCAGCCCCAGCATTTT

CDR3 length: 20
J gene: TRBJ2-6
V gene: TRBV5-1
clone size: many
D gene: .
CDR3 protein: CASSSLLPGRGASGANVLTF
CDR3 DNA: TGCGCCAGCAGCTCCTTACTGCCGGGACGGGGAGCCTCTGGGGCCAACGTCCTGACTTTC

CDR3 length: 12
J gene: TRBJ2-5
V gene: TRBV20-1
clone size: few
D gene: .
CDR3 protein: CSASYGSETQYF
CDR3 DNA: TGCAGTGCTAGTTACGGGTCAGAGACCCAGTACTTC

CDR3 length: 12
J gene: TRBJ2-7
V gene: TRBV29-1
clone size: .
D gene: .
CDR3 protein: CSVGGYSYEQYF
CDR3 DNA: TGCAGCGTTGGAGGGTACTCCTACGAGCAGTACTTC

CDR3 length: 14
J gene: TRBJ2-2
V gene: TRBV12-3/TRBV12-4
clone size: many
D gene: .
CDR3 protein: CATLRAPGTGELFF
CDR3 DNA: TGTGCCACCTTAAGGGCGCCGGGCACCGGGGAGCTGTTTTTT

CDR3 length: 13
J gene: TRBJ1-1
V gene: TRBV11-3
clone size: .
D gene: .
CDR3 protein: CASSLKIYTEAFF
CDR3 DNA: TGTGCCAGCAGCTTAAAAATCTACACTGAAGCTTTCTTT

CDR3 length: 15
J gene: TRBJ1-1
V gene: TRBV6-5
clone size: many
D gene: .
CDR3 protein: CASSYKGRGNTEAFF
CDR3 DNA: TGTGCCAGCAGTTACAAAGGGAGGGGGAACACTGAAGCTTTCTTT

CDR3 length: 16
J gene: TRBJ2-1
V gene: TRBV6-1
clone size: few
D gene: TRBD2
CDR3 protein: CARPGLTSGNYNEQFF
CDR3 DNA: TGTGCCAGACCTGGGCTGACTAGCGGAAACTACAATGAGCAGTTCTTC

CDR3 length: 13
J gene: TRBJ2-1
V gene: TRBV10-3
clone size: few
D gene: TRBD2
CDR3 protein: CATIAGVGNEQFF
CDR3 DNA: TGTGCCACCATAGCGGGAGTGGGAAATGAGCAGTTCTTC

CDR3 length: 17
J gene: TRBJ2-1
V gene: TRBV24-1
clone size: few
D gene: .
CDR3 protein: CATSDPRAESSYNEQFF
CDR3 DNA: TGTGCCACCAGTGACCCAAGGGCGGAGAGCTCCTACAATGAGCAGTTCTTC

CDR3 length: 15
J gene: TRBJ2-1
V gene: TRBV12-3/TRBV12-4
clone size: few
D gene: TRBD2
CDR3 protein: CASSPGTSANNEQFF
CDR3 DNA: TGTGCCAGCAGCCCCGGGACTAGTGCAAACAATGAGCAGTTCTTC

CDR3 length: 15
J gene: TRBJ2-2
V gene: TRBV20-1
clone size: few
D gene: .
CDR3 protein: CSATIPGRNTGELFF
CDR3 DNA: TGCAGTGCTACGATCCCGGGGCGAAACACCGGGGAGCTGTTTTTT

CDR3 length: 16
J gene: TRBJ2-1
V gene: TRBV9
clone size: .
D gene: .
CDR3 protein: CASSVEPAPTPGEQFF
CDR3 DNA: TGTGCCAGCAGCGTAGAGCCAGCGCCTACCCCGGGTGAGCAGTTCTTC

CDR3 length: 14
J gene: TRBJ2-2
V gene: TRBV28
clone size: .
D gene: .
CDR3 protein: CASRMGGNTGELFF
CDR3 DNA: TGTGCCAGCAGAATGGGAGGGAACACCGGGGAGCTGTTTTTT

CDR3 length: 20
J gene: TRBJ2-1
V gene: TRBV10-3
clone size: .
D gene: TRBD2
CDR3 protein: CAISESFWSSGGSSYNEQFF
CDR3 DNA: TGTGCCATCAGTGAGTCGTTCTGGTCTAGCGGGGGGAGCTCCTACAATGAGCAGTTCTTC

CDR3 length: 16
J gene: TRBJ2-7
V gene: TRBV29-1
clone size: .
D gene: TRBD2
CDR3 protein: CSVDGIEREGRYEQYF
CDR3 DNA: TGCAGCGTTGATGGGATCGAACGGGAGGGCCGGTACGAGCAGTACTTC

CDR3 length: 15
J gene: TRBJ2-1
V gene: TRBV13
clone size: .
D gene: .
CDR3 protein: CASSFTGRRNNEQFF
CDR3 DNA: TGTGCCAGCAGCTTTACGGGGAGACGTAACAATGAGCAGTTCTTC

CDR3 length: 14
J gene: TRBJ2-3
V gene: TRBV5-1
clone size: few
D gene: .
CDR3 protein: CASSLFADTDTQYF
CDR3 DNA: TGCGCCAGCAGCTTGTTCGCAGACACAGATACGCAGTATTTT

CDR3 length: 18
J gene: TRBJ2-7
V gene: TRBV14
clone size: .
D gene: TRBD1
CDR3 protein: CASSQVFVMRDSSYEQYF
CDR3 DNA: TGTGCCAGCAGCCAAGTTTTTGTTATGAGGGACAGCTCCTACGAGCAGTACTTC

CDR3 length: 14
J gene: TRBJ1-2
V gene: TRBV5-6
clone size: many
D gene: .
CDR3 protein: CASSPGTGYYGYTF
CDR3 DNA: TGTGCCAGCAGCCCTGGGACGGGATACTATGGCTACACCTTC

CDR3 length: 14
J gene: TRBJ2-5
V gene: TRBV28
clone size: .
D gene: .
CDR3 protein: CASSMDRIQETQYF
CDR3 DNA: TGTGCCAGCAGTATGGACAGAATCCAAGAGACCCAGTACTTC

CDR3 length: 14
J gene: TRBJ2-2
V gene: TRBV7-8
clone size: .
D gene: .
CDR3 protein: CASSLGSSQGELFF
CDR3 DNA: TGTGCCAGCAGCTTAGGTTCGTCGCAAGGGGAGCTGTTTTTT

CDR3 length: 15
J gene: TRBJ1-1
V gene: TRBV18
clone size: few
D gene: .
CDR3 protein: CASSPQEGVNTEAFF
CDR3 DNA: TGTGCCAGCTCACCCCAAGAAGGGGTGAACACTGAAGCTTTCTTT

CDR3 length: 15
J gene: TRBJ2-2
V gene: TRBV7-2
clone size: .
D gene: TRBD1
CDR3 protein: CASSSRTGPTGELFF
CDR3 DNA: TGTGCCAGCAGCTCTCGGACAGGGCCGACCGGGGAGCTGTTTTTT

CDR3 length: 12
J gene: TRBJ1-6
V gene: TRBV20-1
clone size: .
D gene: TRBD1
CDR3 protein: CSVQGDNSPLHF
CDR3 DNA: TGCAGCGTACAGGGGGATAATTCACCCCTCCACTTT

CDR3 length: 15
J gene: TRBJ2-7
V gene: TRBV5-1
clone size: .
D gene: TRBD1
CDR3 protein: CASSSTGLRSYEQYF
CDR3 DNA: TGCGCCAGCAGCTCGACAGGGTTACGCTCCTACGAGCAGTACTTC

CDR3 length: 17
J gene: TRBJ2-6
V gene: TRBV10-3
clone size: few
D gene: TRBD1
CDR3 protein: CAISRDRLRSGANVLTF
CDR3 DNA: TGTGCCATCAGCCGGGACAGGTTACGCTCTGGGGCCAACGTCCTGACTTTC

CDR3 length: 14
J gene: TRBJ1-2
V gene: TRBV6-1
clone size: .
D gene: TRBD1
CDR3 protein: CASSAKQGYYGYTF
CDR3 DNA: TGTGCCAGCAGCGCGAAACAGGGGTACTATGGCTACACCTTC

CDR3 length: 15
J gene: TRBJ2-3
V gene: TRBV6-4
clone size: few
D gene: TRBD2
CDR3 protein: CASSDRGLGTDTQYF
CDR3 DNA: TGTGCCAGCAGTGACAGGGGACTAGGGACAGATACGCAGTATTTT

CDR3 length: 12
J gene: TRBJ2-5
V gene: TRBV29-1
clone size: .
D gene: .
CDR3 protein: CSVRGSGETQYF
CDR3 DNA: TGCAGCGTTAGAGGGAGCGGGGAGACCCAGTACTTC

CDR3 length: 16
J gene: TRBJ2-1
V gene: TRBV7-2
clone size: .
D gene: .
CDR3 protein: CASSASTVSSYNEQFF
CDR3 DNA: TGTGCCAGCAGCGCCTCAACAGTGAGCTCCTACAATGAGCAGTTCTTC

CDR3 length: 16
J gene: TRBJ2-1
V gene: TRBV5-1
clone size: few
D gene: TRBD2
CDR3 protein: CASSMGTSGTYNEQFF
CDR3 DNA: TGCGCCAGCAGCATGGGGACTAGCGGGACCTACAATGAGCAGTTCTTC

CDR3 length: 14
J gene: TRBJ2-1
V gene: TRBV20-1
clone size: .
D gene: TRBD2
CDR3 protein: CSAPPGGGYNEQFF
CDR3 DNA: TGCAGTGCCCCTCCGGGGGGGGGTTACAATGAGCAGTTCTTC